The clone carrying this TCR beta chain came up many times. Its antigen is not known. From germline, CDR1 is SGHRS and CDR2 YFSETQ. CDR3 length equals 13 residues. Trimming took off 4 bases at V and 5 bases at J, with 10 bases between the two ends. Each TCR beta library was made by quantitative 5'-RACE that incorporated molecular barcodes. TCRdb reprocessed the 5' RACE reads with MiXCR, giving one entry per CDR3 protein. The repertoire holds around 890,000 distinct CDR3 sequences, with about 12% as singletons. The data stem from a study of CD8 T cells in ankylosing spondylitis. Overall study findings and caveats: The study looked at matched synovial fluid samples from ankylosing spondylitis patients. Disease-linked clones were reported to be significantly enriched there. With a CD8+ phenotype, disease-linked clones were relatively rare in peripheral blood. In ankylosing spondylitis blood, a motif of roughly eight highly homologous TCR beta variants appeared characteristic. Earlier studies detected some motif variants in reactive arthritis synovial fluid and blood.

The origin of this receptor is a male donor with ankylosing spondylitis. Material: blood, either unsorted or a sorted T cell fraction (not recorded which). V gene TRBV5-1 combines with J gene TRBJ2-1; D remains unclear. The CDR3 loop reads CASSKDPNNEQFF. DNA of the CDR3: TGCGCCAGCAGCAAGGACCCTAACAATGAGCAGTTCTTC.